The rows below give T cell receptor beta chains drawn from one sample of a study of T cells in Graves' hyperthyroidism and ophthalmopathy. Each CDR3 protein is one row after TCRdb ran MiXCR on the multiplex PCR reads. Altogether hundreds of thousands of distinct CDR3 sequences are present, about 45% being singletons, with the ten largest covering roughly 8.2%. Sequences were obtained from peripheral blood or thyroid tissue (not recorded which). All receptors come from a woman aged 18-35 years with Graves' hyperthyroidism. Each CDR3 is given with its conserved first and last residue. The order of the fields is clone size, V gene, J gene, CDR3 length, D gene, CDR3 DNA, CDR3 protein. D genes are given only for firm matches. The listing skips clone size in some rows; elsewhere it reads once, few, many or a size class.

many,TRBV7-7,TRBJ2-5,13,-,TGTGCTAGCAGCTTAAGTTACCAAGAGACCCAGTACTTC,CASSLSYQETQYF
few,TRBV7-2,TRBJ1-4,14,-,TGTGCCAGCAGTTACGCTGGGGGCAGGGAAAAACTGTTTTTT,CASSYAGGREKLFF
-,TRBV11-2,TRBJ2-5,16,TRBD2,TGTGCCAGCAGCCCCTGGGGCGGGAGGCGCGAAGAGACCCAGTACTTC,CASSPWGGRREETQYF
-,TRBV7-2,TRBJ2-7,17,TRBD2,TGCGCCAGCAGCCAAGATAGGGATAGCGGGAAACCCTACGAGCAGTACTTC,CASSQDRDSGKPYEQYF
-,TRBV25-1,TRBJ1-1,16,TRBD1,TGTGCCAGCAGTGCCGCACAGGGGCCGGAGAACACTGAAGCTTTCTTT,CASSAAQGPENTEAFF
-,TRBV5-5,TRBJ1-2,17,TRBD1,TGTGCCAGCAGCTTAGGGATTCAGGGACAGAGAATCTATGGCTACACCTTC,CASSLGIQGQRIYGYTF
-,TRBV20-1,TRBJ1-2,14,TRBD1,TGCAGTGCTAGAAGGGGACAGGGGACGAGTGGCTACACCTTC,CSARRGQGTSGYTF
few,TRBV20-1,TRBJ2-7,14,TRBD2,TGCAGTGCCCTACCCGGGACTAGCGGAGACGAGCAGTACTTC,CSALPGTSGDEQYF
many,TRBV7-9,TRBJ2-7,13,-,TGTGCCAGCAGCTTAGCAGTGGTAGCCGAGCAGTACTTC,CASSLAVVAEQYF
-,TRBV7-4,TRBJ1-5,15,-,TGTGCCAGCAGCCAAGTTCGGGGGGGCAATCAGCCCCAGCATTTT,CASSQVRGGNQPQHF